The present T cell receptor beta chain was sequenced within a study of a mutant IDH1 vaccine in newly diagnosed glioma. Study-level points and caveats: Evidence of vaccine-induced immune responses was documented in 80% to 95% of patients.

This clone came up a few times. Its specificity is unknown. CDR1 is SGHAT and CDR2 is FQNNGV in the germline V gene. The CDR3 consists of 14 residues. Trimming took off 5 bases at V and 5 bases at J, with 13 bases between the two ends. Time point specified: week 11, during vaccination. In the vaccine, a single dose held 300 ug of the mutant IDH1 20-mer peptide, along with topical imiquimod. Only in-frame clones appear in the TCRdb table, and some are missing; sequencing was by immunoSEQ multiplex PCR. The data show 110,000 or so clones, 85% to 90% seen once. The origin of this receptor is a woman between 45 and 60 years old with glioma. The rearrangement uses TRBV11-2 and TRBJ2-1; the D gene is possibly TRBD1 (5 bases). The starting material was PBMCs, obtained from a glioma patient whose treatment included an IDH1 peptide vaccine. The CDR3 nucleotides are TGTGCCAGCAGCCCCTTCCAGGGCAACAATGAGCAGTTCTTC. It translates to CASSPFQGNNEQFF.